A single sample is the source of the 13 T cell receptor beta chains below, sequenced in a study of identical twins. From the 5' RACE reads, TCRdb called clonotypes with MiXCR, one entry per CDR3 protein. This sample has 1.5 million to 2 million distinct CDR3 sequences; around 29% occur once, and the top ten carry less than 0.35%. The specimen was cord blood. The receptors originated from a newborn girl in good health.

This rearrangement joins TRBV6-5 to TRBJ2-1; D is unresolved. The germline gives CDR1 MNHEY, CDR2 SVGAGI. Between the trimmed V and J ends, which lost 2 bases and 15 bases, there was a span of 20 bases. This CDR3 has 14 residues. CDR3 DNA: TGTGCCAGCAGTTACACGGCGCAACGTCCCAGTTTGTTCTTC. Protein: CASSYTAQRPSLFF.

The rearrangement links TRBV20-1 to TRBJ1-5, with D tentatively TRBD1 (6 bases). Germline values: CDR1 DFQATT, CDR2 SNEGSKA (reference sequence). The CDR3 has 11 residues. The V gene lost 6 bases and the J gene lost 7 bases, with 10 bases spanning the gap. CDR3 amino acids: CSAKGGQPQHF. CDR3 sequence (DNA): TGCAGTGCAAAGGGGGGACAGCCCCAGCATTTT.

This clonotype was counted only a few times. The chain links TRBV27 to TRBJ1-6; 7 bases map to TRBD1. The germline gives CDR1 MNHEY, CDR2 SMNVEV (reference sequence). V was clipped by 4 bases and J by 4 bases; unmatched bases: 13. The CDR3 is made up of 18 amino acids. The CDR3 spells CASSYISGGSKYNSPLHF. The CDR3 nucleotides are TGTGCCAGCAGTTATATTTCAGGGGGAAGCAAATATAATTCACCCCTCCACTTT.

Worth noting for this clonotype: Because it lacks the conserved phenylalanine or tryptophan at the end, this CDR3 is likely a read error. This rearrangement joins TRBV2 to TRBJ1-2; D perhaps matches TRBD1 (6 bases). The CDR3 runs to 12 residues. Germline CDR1 reads SNHLY; CDR2 reads FYNNEI. V lost 5 bases to trimming and J lost 5 bases, with 9 bases between them. CDR3 sequence reads: CASSMDRYGYTL. For the CDR3, the DNA is TGTGCCAGCAGTATGGACAGATATGGCTACACCTTA.

The chain combines TRBV12-3 or TRBV12-4 with TRBJ2-5; TRBD1 or TRBD2 may be the D gene (5 bases each). This CDR3 has 12 residues. The ends were cut back, 6 bases at V and 11 bases at J, with 16 bases in the middle. The CDR3 sequence: CASSPDVGEQYF. CDR3 DNA sequence: TGTGCCAGCAGCCCGGATGTGGGGGAGCAGTACTTC.

The table lists this clonotype with a few counts. The V and J genes are TRBV5-1 and TRBJ2-1; 8 nucleotides align to TRBD2. From germline, CDR1 is SGHRS and CDR2 YFSETQ. The CDR3 sequence is 14 residues long. The J segment lost 3 bases and the V segment lost 6 bases, leaving 5 bases of the junction unmatched. The CDR3 protein is CASTLLADYNEQFF. DNA for the CDR3: TGCGCCAGCACTCTACTAGCGGACTACAATGAGCAGTTCTTC. Full variable domain (outside the CDR3, taken from reference TRBV5-1 and TRBJ2-1): KAGVTQTPRYLIKTRGQQVTLSCSPISGHRSVSWYQQTPGQGLQFLFEYFSETQRNKGNFPGRFSGRQFSNSRSEMNVSTLELGDSALYLCASTLLADYNEQFFGPGTRLTVL.

This chain uses TRBV20-1 with TRBJ2-7; the match to TRBD2 covers 9 bases. The CDR3 contains 15 residues. The V gene's germline CDR1 is DFQATT and CDR2 SNEGSKA (reference sequence). Germline trimming cut 1 base from V and 3 bases from J; bases unmatched to any gene: 7. CDR3 nucleotides: TGCAGTGCTAGAGGCCCGGGACTAGCCCTCTACGAGCAGTACTTC. Protein product: CSARGPGLALYEQYF.

This clonotype was observed a handful of times. The rearrangement joins TRBV7-8 to TRBJ2-1; 7 bases match TRBD2. This CDR3 spans 15 amino acids. Germline assignment: CDR1 SGHVS and CDR2 FQNEAQ. V gave up 2 bases and J gave up 4 bases; unmatched junction bases: 5. As DNA, the CDR3 is TGTGCCAGCAGCTTAATCCAGCGGGGTTACAATGAGCAGTTCTTC. Translated: CASSLIQRGYNEQFF.

There are a few counts of this clonotype. This CDR3 is CASTLGGVIQPQHF. DNA for the CDR3: TGTGCCAGCACACTCGGGGGCGTTATACAGCCCCAGCATTTT. This chain uses TRBV28 with TRBJ1-5, with D maybe TRBD1 (6 bases). Germline V CDR1 and CDR2: MDHEN, SYDVKM. Trimming left V 7 bases short and J 7 bases short, with 17 bases between. This CDR3 region has 14 residues. The whole variable domain, filled in from reference TRBV28 and TRBJ1-5, reads DVKVTQSSRYLVKRTGEKVFLECVQDMDHENMFWYRQDPGLGLRLIYFSYDVKMKEKGDIPEGYSVSREKKERFSLILESASTNQTSMYLCASTLGGVIQPQHFGDGTRLSIL.

This clonotype came up many times. The chain is built from TRBV6-4 and TRBJ1-2; maybe TRBD1 (6 bases). Looked up from germline, CDR1 is MRHNA and CDR2 is SNTAGT. The CDR3 is 12 residues long. Deletions cut 2 bases from V and 8 bases from J, with 9 bases between. CDR3 residues: CASSDGGGGYTF. The CDR3 DNA follows: TGTGCCAGCAGTGACGGGGGCGGCGGCTACACCTTC.

This clonotype has only a few counts. The V and J genes are TRBV20-1 and TRBJ1-5; D possibly corresponds to TRBD1 (6 bases). Germline CDR1 is DFQATT and CDR2 is SNEGSKA (reference sequence). There are 15 residues in the CDR3. Trimming removed 7 bases from V and 5 bases from J, with 21 bases in between. The CDR3 region is CSVKTYRVGDQPQHF. As DNA, the CDR3 is TGCAGTGTCAAAACTTACAGGGTCGGAGATCAGCCCCAGCATTTT.

This rearrangement joins TRBV6-6 to TRBJ2-4; D is undetermined. The better agreement between TRBJ2-7 and the DNA end casts doubt on the J call. Germline V gene data show CDR1 as MNHNY and CDR2 as SVGAGI (reference sequence). This CDR3 contains 12 residues. CDR3: CASSETVHEQYF. The CDR3 coding sequence is TGTGCCAGCAGTGAGACTGTCCACGAGCAGTACTTC.

The chain has TRBV6-2 or TRBV6-3 and TRBJ2-1, with TRBD2 matching over 13 bases. V dropped 4 bases and J dropped 13; count of bases not matched to a gene: 16. CDR1 and CDR2 (germline): MNHEY, SVGEGT. The CDR3 is 17 amino acids. CDR3 DNA sequence: TGTGCCAGCAGTTCCGGACTAGCGGGAGTAGCTCGGGAGACCCAGTTCTTC. Translated, it gives CASSSGLAGVARETQFF.